This T cell receptor (beta chain) was captured by sequencing in a study of blood T cell repertoires in COVID-19. Study as a whole: Acute and convalescent COVID-19 samples came from the United States, Italy and Spain. PBMCs, B-cell-depleted T cells, or T cells were the source of the cDNA or gDNA that made up the material.

In the original analysis: By means of reference gene primer amplification, nucleated cell counts were estimated. TCRdb's table, derived via immunoSEQ multiplex PCR, lists solely in-frame clones and lacks some. V, J and clone size were drawn from that table, and D and trimming were deduced from the DNA. The sample lists about 190,000 clones; about 88% were seen once. The CDR3 sequence is 15 residues long. In germline, CDR1 is LGHDT, CDR2 YNNKEL (reference sequence). V was pared by 5 bases and J by 4 bases, with 17 bases between. This chain links TRBV3-1 (or the pseudogene TRBV3-2) with TRBJ2-5, with D maybe TRBD2 (5 bases). Input material: peripheral blood. The sequence derives from a man aged 25 to 40 with active or convalescent COVID-19. CDR3 region: CASSGVAGSPETQYF. CDR3 sequence (DNA): TGTGCCAGCAGCGGGGTTGCGGGCAGCCCAGAGACCCAGTACTTC.